This TCR beta chain was captured in a study of CD8 T cells in ankylosing spondylitis. Findings and limits, study-wide: Matched ankylosing spondylitis synovial fluid reportedly contained a significantly enriched population of disease-linked clones. Characteristic of ankylosing spondylitis blood, it appeared, was a TCR beta motif comprising roughly eight highly homologous variants.

TCRdb analysed the 5' RACE reads with MiXCR anew, one entry per CDR3 protein. The table lists more than 600,000 distinct CDR3 sequences, 19% of them singletons, with about 19% in the top ten. The table lists this clonotype with a few counts. Its antigen is unknown. The sample comprised blood, either unsorted or a sorted T cell fraction (not recorded which). The sequence derives from a male donor with ankylosing spondylitis.

In nucleotides, the CDR3 is TGTGCCAGCAGCTTGCAGGGACAGCTTAATTCACCCCTCCACTTT. This gives the protein CASSLQGQLNSPLHF. V usage is TRBV5-5 and J usage is TRBJ1-6; 7 bases align to TRBD1. The ends lost 1 base at V and 6 bases at J; junction bases unmatched: 4. The CDR3 spans 15 residues. The V gene's germline CDR1 is SGHKS and CDR2 YYEKEE (reference sequence). Drawing the rest from reference TRBV5-5 and TRBJ1-6, the complete variable domain is DAGVTQSPTHLIKTRGQQVTLRCSPISGHKSVSWYQQVLGQGPQFIFQYYEKEERGRGNFPDRFSARQFPNYSSELNVNALLLGDSALYLCASSLQGQLNSPLHFGNGTRLTVT.